The clone carrying this TCR beta chain was counted once. The sample is drawn from a study of OX40 agonist ivuxolimab in advanced cancers. After removal of 2 bases from V and 5 bases from J, the junction contained 4 bases not matched to a gene. This CDR3 has 13 residues. Per the germline V gene, CDR1 is GTSNPN and CDR2 is SVGIG (reference sequence). Sequenced by immunoSEQ multiplex PCR; TCRdb stores in-frame clones only, minus some. The data show around 84,000 clones, roughly 87% seen once. Source: CD4+ or CD8+ T cells sorted from blood, taken in a trial of the OX40 agonist ivuxolimab. The chain is built from TRBV30 and TRBJ2-7, with 9 bases aligning to TRBD1. This receptor was taken from an adult with an advanced solid tumor such as melanoma, head and neck, liver or kidney cancer. The CDR3 DNA follows: TGTGCCTGGAGTTGGGACAGGGTCAACGAGCAGTACTTC. Its translation: CAWSWDRVNEQYF.